Sequencing of this TCR beta chain was carried out in a study of T cell repertoires and Cas9 in healthy adults. Whole-study context: Characterization of SpCas9-reactive CD4 and CD8 T cells covered multi-effector potency, cytotoxicity and lineage.

Trimming took 7 bases from V and 11 from J, leaving 14 bases between them. From germline, CDR1 is LNHDA and CDR2 SQIVND (reference sequence). The CDR3 consists of 12 residues. Profiled with immunoSEQ multiplex PCR; TCRdb holds only in-frame clones, not every one. The sample has 20,000 to 25,000 clones, about 90% seen once. The rearrangement uses TRBV19 and TRBJ1-4; D gene unclear. The sequencing input was CD4+ effector T cells (CD127+, CD25-, CD137-, CD154-) from PBMCs; culture status not recorded. The clonotype comes from a human donor in good health. This CDR3 reads CASKEGRGKLFF. DNA of the CDR3: TGTGCCAGTAAGGAGGGCAGAGGGAAACTGTTTTTT.